The 27 T cell receptor beta chains given below trace back to one sample, sequenced in a study of beta chain features in type 1 diabetes. Since all of the isolated RNA was reverse transcribed, expressed TCRB transcripts were what got sequenced. Sequenced by immunoSEQ multiplex PCR; TCRdb stores in-frame clones only, minus some. The sample gives nearly 250,000 clones, around 68% of which show up once; around 0.05% is in the top ten. The sample consisted of naive CD4+ T cells from blood. Every receptor here comes from a man aged 25 to 40 in good health.

The chain uses TRBV23-1 and TRBJ1-5; 8 bases agree with TRBD1. TRBV23-1 is an ORF for which the function is uncertain. Losses at the gene ends were 6 bases for V and 7 bases for J; bases not matched to a gene: 14. The CDR3 totals 16 residues. The CDR3 here is CASRGAQGVLGQPQHF. The CDR3 DNA reads TGCGCCAGCAGGGGGGCACAGGGGGTCCTCGGGCAGCCCCAGCATTTT.

The rearrangement links TRBV7-2 to TRBJ2-1, with 8 bases identical to TRBD1. The CDR3 runs 14 residues. Germline assignment: CDR1 SGHTA and CDR2 FQGNSA. Losses at the gene ends were 8 bases for V and 6 bases for J; bases not matched to a gene: 9. CDR3 residues: CASEPGQGRNEQFF. Written as DNA, the CDR3 is TGTGCCAGCGAGCCAGGACAGGGACGCAATGAGCAGTTCTTC.

This clone was recorded a few times. The CDR3 coding sequence is TGTGCCATCAGTGGCGGGGATGAGCAGTTCTTC. Residues: CAISGGDEQFF. This sequence joins TRBV10-3 and TRBJ2-1, with D possibly being TRBD2 (6 bases). Germline V gene sequence: CDR1 ENHRY, CDR2 SYGVKD. V was clipped by 4 bases and J by 8 bases, with 6 bases between them. CDR3 length: 11 residues.

CDR3 DNA sequence: TGTGCCATGGCTGGGACAGAGCGTAGCGAGCAGTACTTC. This gives the protein CAMAGTERSEQYF. This sequence joins TRBV10-3 and TRBJ2-7, with TRBD1 matching 7 bases. Germline-derived CDR1 and CDR2 are ENHRY and SYGVKD. V was clipped by 9 bases and J by 6 bases; unmatched bases: 11. CDR3 length equals 13 residues.

This clone was observed a handful of times. V and J are TRBV4-2 and TRBJ2-6; TRBD2 agrees at 15 bases. V was clipped by 3 bases and J by 2 bases; unmatched bases: 5. CDR3 length: 19 residues. Germline V gene sequence: CDR1 LGHNA, CDR2 YNFKEQ. DNA for the CDR3: TGTGCCAGCAGCCAGAAAGGACTAGCGGGAGGGGCTGGGGCCAACGTCCTGACTTTC. Protein product: CASSQKGLAGGAGANVLTF.

The rearrangement uses TRBV30 and TRBJ1-4; unclear D gene. The CDR3 has 14 amino acids. Trimming took off 0 bases at V and 8 bases at J, with 13 bases between the two ends. The germline CDR1 and CDR2 sequences are GTSNPN and SVGIG (reference sequence). CDR3 in DNA: TGTGCCTGGAGTGTAAATGGGGTTGGGGAAAAACTGTTTTTT. Translating gives CAWSVNGVGEKLFF.

CDR3 coding DNA: TGTGCCAGCAGCAAACAGGGTTTGAATCAGCCCCAGCATTTT. Its protein is CASSKQGLNQPQHF. This chain links TRBV7-2 with TRBJ1-5; a weak D match, TRBD1 (6 bases). The CDR3 is made up of 14 amino acids. Trimming shortened V by 5 bases and J by 4 bases, and 12 bases separated the two germline ends. The V gene's germline CDR1 is SGHTA and CDR2 FQGNSA.

The CDR3 loop is CSAPVAYEQYF. CDR3 DNA: TGCAGTGCTCCGGTAGCCTACGAGCAGTACTTC. The genes are TRBV20-1 and TRBJ2-7, with D hard to call. The CDR3 is made up of 11 amino acids. V was pared by 5 bases and J by 2 bases, with 7 bases between. Looked up from germline, CDR1 is DFQATT and CDR2 is SNEGSKA (reference sequence).

This chain joins TRBV29-1 and TRBJ2-1; TRBD2 might be the D (6 bases). The CDR3 is 13 residues long. Germline CDR1 and CDR2: SQVTM and ANQGSEA. The V end lost 6 bases, the J end lost 7 bases, and 16 bases lay between the germline ends. The CDR3 region has the DNA TGCAGCGTCGCGGGACTCTTGGGGAATGAGCAGTTCTTC. It yields the protein CSVAGLLGNEQFF.

This clone was detected only a few times. The chain is built from TRBV10-2 and TRBJ2-3, with TRBD2 matching over 7 bases. CDR3 length: 13 residues. CDR1 WSHSY and CDR2 SAAADI come from the germline V gene. The junction had 6 bases not matched to a gene; V was cut back by 6 bases and J by 6 bases. The DNA of the CDR3 is TGCGCCAGCAGACCGACTAGCTTGGATACGCAGTATTTT. This gives the protein CASRPTSLDTQYF.

The V gene is TRBV29-1, the J gene TRBJ2-3; a weak D match, TRBD2 (6 bases). Germline CDR1 and CDR2: SQVTM and ANQGSEA. The V and J ends lost 5 bases and 1 base respectively, with 10 bases between them. The CDR3 runs to 13 residues. This chain's CDR3 is CSVLSGGTDTQYF. DNA for the CDR3: TGCAGCGTTCTCTCGGGGGGCACAGATACGCAGTATTTT.

The chain uses TRBV6-6 and TRBJ2-3; tentative D call: TRBD2 (6 bases). Looked up from germline, CDR1 is MNHNY and CDR2 is SVGAGI (reference sequence). The CDR3 length is 14 residues. V was pared by 2 bases and J by 4 bases, with 10 bases between. This CDR3 reads CASSYASAADTQYF. The DNA of the CDR3 is TGTGCCAGCAGTTACGCTAGCGCAGCAGATACGCAGTATTTT.

The chain combines TRBV30 with TRBJ2-1, with a weak D call TRBD2 (5 bases). The V and J ends lost 5 bases and 3 bases respectively, with 8 bases between them. The CDR3 has 12 amino acids. The germline V gene encodes CDR1 GTSNPN and CDR2 SVGIG (reference sequence). The chain's CDR3 is CAWARDYNEQFF. CDR3 nucleotides: TGTGCCTGGGCCCGGGACTACAATGAGCAGTTCTTC.

This sequence joins TRBV11-2 and TRBJ2-3; maybe TRBD2 (5 bases). The CDR3 runs to 16 residues. Germline V gives CDR1 SGHAT, CDR2 FQNNGV. The V end was cut by 2 bases, the J end by 0 bases, with 12 bases between. CDR3 nucleotide sequence: TGTGCCAGCAGCTTATATCCTGACTATAGCACAGATACGCAGTATTTT. As protein: CASSLYPDYSTDTQYF. The full variable domain, completed using reference TRBV11-2 and TRBJ2-3, is EAGVAQSPRYKIIEKRQSVAFWCNPISGHATLYWYQQILGQGPKLLIQFQNNGVVDDSQLPKDRFSAERLKGVDSTLKIQPAKLEDSAVYLCASSLYPDYSTDTQYFGPGTRLTVL.

This rearrangement joins TRBV30 to TRBJ2-1; 7 nucleotides match TRBD1. This CDR3 has 13 amino acids. Germline CDR1 and CDR2: GTSNPN and SVGIG (reference sequence). V was pared by 2 bases and J by 7 bases, with 5 bases of the junction left unmatched. CDR3 amino acids: CAWSRQGGNEQFF. The CDR3 DNA follows: TGTGCCTGGAGTAGACAGGGCGGGAATGAGCAGTTCTTC.

The chain uses TRBV25-1 and TRBJ1-1; possibly TRBD1 for D (5 bases). The V gene lost 1 base and the J gene lost 1 base, with 10 bases spanning the gap. Germline V gene sequence: CDR1 MGHDK, CDR2 SYGVNS. The CDR3 sequence is 15 residues long. CDR3 loop: CASSEFGGRNTEAFF. The CDR3 DNA is TGTGCCAGCAGTGAATTTGGGGGTAGGAACACTGAAGCTTTCTTT. The whole variable domain, remainder taken from reference TRBV25-1 and TRBJ1-1, is EADIYQTPRYLVIGTGKKITLECSQTMGHDKMYWYQQDPGMELHLIHYSYGVNSTEKGDLSSESTVSRIRTEHFPLTLESARPSHTSQYLCASSEFGGRNTEAFFGQGTRLTVV.

The chain has TRBV30 and TRBJ2-3, with a tentative D call TRBD2 (5 bases). The CDR3 is made up of 14 amino acids. Germline CDR1 GTSNPN, CDR2 SVGIG (reference sequence). With 2 bases removed from V and 1 base from J, the gap between germline ends came to 10 bases. CDR3 coding DNA: TGTGCCTGGAGTAAGCGGCAACGCACAGATACGCAGTATTTT. Protein product: CAWSKRQRTDTQYF.

The rearrangement uses TRBV5-6 and TRBJ2-1, with D perhaps assigned TRBD1 or TRBD2 (5 bases each). Germline-derived CDR1 and CDR2 are SGHDT and YYEEEE. The CDR3 loop spans 16 amino acids. Between the trimmed V and J ends, which lost 0 bases and 3 bases, there was a span of 13 bases. The DNA for the CDR3 is TGTGCCAGCAGCTTGGATGTCGGGGCAGACTACAATGAGCAGTTCTTC. Translation: CASSLDVGADYNEQFF.

The chain links TRBV14 to TRBJ2-3; D gene uncertain. The germline V and J ends were trimmed by 0 bases and 8 bases, with 3 bases remaining between them. Germline V lookup: CDR1 SGHDN, CDR2 FVKESK. The CDR3 has 11 residues. The CDR3 protein is CASSQEVTQYF. CDR3 DNA: TGTGCCAGCAGCCAAGAAGTTACGCAGTATTTT.

The J gene is TRBJ2-7, the V gene TRBV9; D tentatively reads TRBD1 or TRBD2 (5 bases each). V was trimmed by 0 bases and J by 9 bases, leaving 13 bases between them. The CDR3 totals 13 residues. Germline assignment: CDR1 SGDLS and CDR2 YYNGEE. The CDR3 spells CASSVDPGPRQYF. The DNA of the CDR3 is TGTGCCAGCAGCGTAGACCCGGGACCCAGGCAGTACTTC.

This rearrangement joins TRBV4-1 to TRBJ2-1, with a tentative D call TRBD1 (6 bases). Germline CDR1 reads MGHRA; CDR2 reads YSYEKL. The CDR3 sequence is 14 residues long. V lost 4 bases to trimming and J lost 3 bases, with 10 bases between them. The CDR3 DNA reads as TGCGCCAGCAGCCCCAACAGGGTCTACAATGAGCAGTTCTTC. Protein: CASSPNRVYNEQFF.

This clone was seen once. This chain links TRBV30 with TRBJ2-2, with 15 bases identical to TRBD2. This CDR3 has 19 amino acids. With V trimmed by 5 bases and J by 1 base, 11 bases remained unmatched. Looked up from germline, CDR1 is GTSNPN and CDR2 is SVGIG (reference sequence). CDR3 sequence reads: CAWDDRTSGRAENTGELFF. DNA of the CDR3: TGTGCCTGGGACGATCGGACTAGCGGGAGGGCCGAGAACACCGGGGAGCTGTTTTTT.

CDR3 loop: CASSESGTSRYEQYF. Written as DNA, the CDR3 is TGTGCCAGCAGTGAATCGGGGACTAGCCGGTACGAGCAGTACTTC. The chain employs TRBV25-1 and TRBJ2-7; 9 nucleotides align to TRBD2. CDR3 size: 15 residues. Germline loops: CDR1 MGHDK, CDR2 SYGVNS. J was trimmed by 4 bases and V by 1 base; bases with no gene match: 5.

This chain links TRBV25-1 with TRBJ2-7; the D call may be TRBD1 or TRBD2 (5 bases each). Trimming stripped 2 bases from V and 7 bases from J, with 9 bases between. This CDR3 has 12 amino acids. CDR1 and CDR2 from the germline V gene are MGHDK and SYGVNS. The CDR3 is CASSEGGPEQYF. The CDR3 DNA sequence: TGTGCCAGCAGTGAAGGGGGTCCGGAGCAGTACTTC.

Regarding this clone: The same CDR3 arises from other DNA sequences in this sample as well. The chain couples TRBV25-1 to TRBJ2-5; the D gene is possibly TRBD1 (6 bases). This CDR3 is 14 amino acids long. The germline V gene encodes CDR1 MGHDK and CDR2 SYGVNS. V lost 2 bases to trimming and J lost 1 base, with 8 bases between them. The CDR3 spells CASSEQTGQETQYF. The CDR3 coding sequence is TGTGCCAGCAGTGAACAGACAGGCCAAGAGACCCAGTACTTC.

CDR3 sequence reads: CASSGTGLQETQYF. The CDR3 DNA is TGTGCCAGCAGCGGGACAGGCTTACAAGAGACCCAGTACTTC. The chain couples TRBV11-1 to TRBJ2-5, with 8 bases lining up with TRBD1. The CDR3 loop spans 14 amino acids. The V gene end was trimmed by 5 bases and the J gene end by 2 bases; junction bases not matched to a gene: 4. CDR1 is SGHAT and CDR2 is FQDESV in the germline V gene (reference sequence).

The table lists this clone with a count of one. The chain links TRBV30 to TRBJ2-1; D uncertain. This CDR3 contains 13 residues. Germline V gene sequence: CDR1 GTSNPN, CDR2 SVGIG (reference sequence). V gave up 4 bases and J gave up 0 bases, with 7 bases separating them. CDR3 protein: CAWTPYSYNEQFF. In DNA form, the CDR3 reads TGTGCCTGGACTCCTTACTCCTACAATGAGCAGTTCTTC.